The 16 T cell receptor beta chains in this list originate from one sample, sequenced in a study of T cells in Graves' hyperthyroidism and ophthalmopathy. Using RNA transcripts as the source, TCR beta CDR3 regions were amplified. The primer set for the first-round RT-PCR of the TCR CDR3 was HTBI. From the multiplex PCR reads, TCRdb called clonotypes with MiXCR, one entry per CDR3 protein. The repertoire holds 300,000 to 500,000 distinct CDR3 sequences, with about 16% as singletons. The sequencing input was blood. All receptors derive from a woman aged 25-40 years with Graves' hyperthyroidism.

This clonotype was picked up many times. This sequence joins TRBV27 and TRBJ1-1, with TRBD1 as a possible D gene (6 bases). Trimming removed 2 bases from V and 4 bases from J, with 23 bases in between. The CDR3 spans 18 residues. In germline, CDR1 is MNHEY, CDR2 SMNVEV (reference sequence). CDR3 DNA sequence: TGTGCCAGCAGTTTAAGGGCCCCTAACTGGGGGGCCTTCACTGAAGCTTTCTTT. Protein sequence: CASSLRAPNWGAFTEAFF.

The chain employs TRBV11-2 and TRBJ2-7; TRBD2 aligns across 9 bases. The CDR3 contains 15 residues. The V gene's germline CDR1 is SGHAT and CDR2 FQNNGV. The junction had 7 bases not matched to a gene; V was cut back by 3 bases and J by 4 bases. CDR3 amino acids: CASSFSAGGGYEQYF. CDR3 coding DNA: TGTGCCAGCAGCTTTTCAGCGGGAGGTGGGTACGAGCAGTACTTC.

The chain joins TRBV20-1 to TRBJ1-1, with D possibly TRBD1 on 5 matching bases. V was clipped by 3 bases and J by 3 bases, with 14 bases between them. This CDR3 is built from 14 residues. Germline values: CDR1 DFQATT, CDR2 SNEGSKA (reference sequence). CDR3 loop: CSASSTSGHTEAFF. In DNA, the CDR3 is TGCAGTGCTAGTTCTACCTCAGGGCACACTGAAGCTTTCTTT.

As DNA, the CDR3 is TGTGCCAGCAGTCCAGCGGGTAGCGGGCCCTTTCACAATGAGCAGTTCTTC. Encoded protein: CASSPAGSGPFHNEQFF. The chain recombines TRBV27 with TRBJ2-1; TRBD2 matches at 7 bases. Germline-derived CDR1 and CDR2 are MNHEY and SMNVEV (reference sequence). Unmatched junction bases numbered 15, after V lost 5 bases and J lost 5 bases. This CDR3 contains 17 residues.

This clonotype appeared many times. The genes are TRBV5-1 and TRBJ1-4; D remains ambiguous. V lost 0 bases, J lost 0 bases, and 6 bases lay in between. CDR3 length: 15 residues. CDR1 is SGHRS, CDR2 YFSETQ, per germline. CDR3 nucleotides: TGCGCCAGCAGCTTGGTCGGATCAACTAATGAAAAACTGTTTTTT. Encoded protein: CASSLVGSTNEKLFF.

CDR3 nucleotides: TGTGCCAGCAGCTTGAGCAACAGGGGTAACTATGGCTACACCTTC. Translating it yields CASSLSNRGNYGYTF. The gene calls are TRBV5-6 and TRBJ1-2, with 7 nucleotides matching TRBD1. The length of the CDR3 is 15 residues. In germline, CDR1 is SGHDT, CDR2 YYEEEE. V gave up 1 base and J gave up 1 base; unmatched junction bases: 4.

There are many counts of this clonotype. The chain combines TRBV27 with TRBJ2-6; tentatively, D is TRBD2 (6 bases). V lost 4 bases, J lost 2 bases, and 12 bases lay in between. This CDR3 contains 16 residues. Looked up from germline, CDR1 is MNHEY and CDR2 is SMNVEV (reference sequence). CDR3 sequence: CASSSGRLAGANVLTF. The CDR3 DNA reads TGTGCCAGCAGTTCAGGTAGACTAGCTGGGGCCAACGTCCTGACTTTC.

This clonotype was picked up many times. The chain employs TRBV7-3 and TRBJ2-2, with 12 bases lining up with TRBD2. In germline, CDR1 is SGHTA, CDR2 FQGTGA. The junction had 7 bases not matched to a gene; V was cut back by 6 bases and J by 5 bases. CDR3 length: 16 amino acids. CDR3: CASRDTGTSGTGELFF. CDR3 bases: TGTGCCAGCAGGGATACCGGGACTAGCGGGACCGGGGAGCTGTTTTTT. Variable domain in full (rest from reference TRBV7-3 and TRBJ2-2): GAGVSQTPSNKVTEKGKYVELRCDPISGHTALYWYRQSLGQGPEFLIYFQGTGAADDSGLPNDRFFAVRPEGSVSTLKIQRTERGDSAVYLCASRDTGTSGTGELFFGEGSRLTVL.

The chain joins TRBV6-2 or TRBV6-3 to TRBJ2-3, with a weak D call TRBD2 (5 bases). Germline CDR1 and CDR2: MNHEY and SVGEGT. This CDR3 is 16 amino acids long. Deletions cut 3 bases from V and 0 bases from J, with 13 bases between. CDR3 protein: CASSYQPGISTDTQYF. CDR3 coding DNA: TGTGCCAGCAGTTATCAGCCGGGAATTAGCACAGATACGCAGTATTTT.

This clonotype has at least ten counts. The V and J genes are TRBV10-3 and TRBJ1-1; D gene ambiguous. V gave up 6 bases and J gave up 3 bases, with 11 bases separating them. The CDR3 covers 13 residues. From germline, CDR1 is ENHRY and CDR2 SYGVKD. The CDR3 region is CAIRPDGDTEAFF. The CDR3 DNA reads as TGTGCCATCAGACCAGACGGGGACACTGAAGCTTTCTTT.

This clonotype was counted between two and nine times. The V gene is TRBV30, the J gene TRBJ1-2; 9 positions match TRBD1. CDR3 size: 12 residues. Germline CDR1 reads GTSNPN; CDR2 reads SVGIG (reference sequence). V lost 4 bases, J lost 8 bases, and 5 bases stayed unmatched. This CDR3 is CAWMGDRDGYTF. The CDR3 DNA sequence: TGTGCCTGGATGGGGGACAGGGACGGCTACACCTTC. The full variable domain, in which reference TRBV30 and TRBJ1-2 provide the parts outside the CDR3, is SQTIHQWPATLVQPVGSPLSLECTVEGTSNPNLYWYRQAAGRGLQLLFYSVGIGQISSEVPQNLSASRPQDRQFILSSKKLLLSDSGFYLCAWMGDRDGYTFGSGTRLTVV.

The chain links TRBV5-1 to TRBJ2-3, with 7 bases lining up with TRBD1. Germline assignment: CDR1 SGHRS and CDR2 YFSETQ. With 0 bases clipped from V and 0 bases from J, the junction kept 7 bases outside the gene matches. This CDR3 has 17 amino acids. The CDR3 DNA sequence: TGCGCCAGCAGCTTGGCCTCAGGGGGAGATAGCACAGATACGCAGTATTTT. This gives the protein CASSLASGGDSTDTQYF.

The V gene is TRBV19, the J gene TRBJ2-7; perhaps TRBD2 as D (5 bases). CDR3 size: 14 residues. V was shortened by 1 base and J by 0 bases, with 7 bases between the two germline ends. Per the germline V gene, CDR1 is LNHDA and CDR2 is SQIVND (reference sequence). The CDR3 DNA follows: TGTGCCAGTAGTATAGCAGCGGACTCCTACGAGCAGTACTTC. It translates to CASSIAADSYEQYF.

Comments on this clonotype: Its ends do not fully match the called genes, so a read error is possible. The chain joins TRBV15 to TRBJ1-5; D may be TRBD1 (6 bases). The CDR3 length is 14 residues. The germline CDR1 and CDR2 sequences are LNHNV and YYDKDF (reference sequence). In nucleotides, the CDR3 is TGTGCCATCAGCAGGGGTGGGGGAAGGCAGCCCCAGCATTTT. Protein product: CAISRGGGRQPQHF. Complete variable domain (other parts from reference TRBV15 and TRBJ1-5): DAMVIQNPRYQVTQFGKPVTLSCSQTLNHNVMYWYQQKSSQAPKLLFHYYDKDFNNEADTPDNFQSRRPNTSFCFLDIRSPGLGDTAMYLCAISRGGGRQPQHFGDGTRLSIL.

The table lists this clonotype with a few counts. The chain employs TRBV20-1 and TRBJ2-1; 13 bases map to TRBD2. Losses at the gene ends were 0 bases for V and 0 bases for J; bases not matched to a gene: 11. This CDR3 is built from 20 residues. Per the germline V gene, CDR1 is DFQATT and CDR2 is SNEGSKA (reference sequence). This CDR3 is CSARDGLWGTSGNSYNEQFF. The CDR3 DNA follows: TGCAGTGCTAGAGATGGGCTGTGGGGGACTAGCGGGAACTCCTACAATGAGCAGTTCTTC.

In its sample, this clonotype was seen a few times. CDR3 coding DNA: TGTGCCAGCAGACTAGAGGCGCCCCACTCCTACGAGCAGTACTTC. Encoded protein: CASRLEAPHSYEQYF. The V and J genes are TRBV11-2 and TRBJ2-7; perhaps TRBD2 as D (5 bases). Germline V gene sequence: CDR1 SGHAT, CDR2 FQNNGV. The V end was cut by 6 bases, the J end by 0 bases, with 15 bases between. There are 15 residues in the CDR3.